A selection of T cell receptor beta chains follows, all from one sample in a study of T cell changes during pregnancy in multiple sclerosis. Clones were sequenced by immunoSEQ multiplex PCR, and TCRdb holds only the in-frame ones, with some missing. The sample records tens of thousands of clones, around nine tenths being singletons. This material consisted of peripheral blood, taken in the first trimester of pregnancy. The receptors come from a female donor in good health, enrolled as a control in a pregnancy study. The CDR3 runs from the conserved cysteine through the conserved F or W. A D gene is named only where the DNA matches it firmly. A clone size is listed for some rows: how often the clone was seen (once, few, many), or a class if it is expanded.

j_gene: TRBJ2-1; abundance: NA; v_gene: TRBV5-1; d_gene: TRBD2; CDR3nt: TGCGCCAGCAGCTTGGCTCTAGCGGGAGCCTCCTACAATGAGCAGTTCTTC; CDR3aa: CASSLALAGASYNEQFF
j_gene: TRBJ1-1; abundance: NA; v_gene: TRBV21-1; d_gene: NA; CDR3nt: TGTGCCAGCAGCAAGTCGGGGGATCGGGATCCCACTGAAGCTTTCTTT; CDR3aa: CASSKSGDRDPTEAFF
j_gene: TRBJ2-2; abundance: NA; v_gene: TRBV10-3; d_gene: TRBD1; CDR3nt: TGTGCCATCAGGGGGGACAGGGGTGTCACCGGGGAGCTGTTTTTT; CDR3aa: CAIRGDRGVTGELFF
j_gene: TRBJ2-1; abundance: few; v_gene: TRBV27; d_gene: TRBD2; CDR3nt: TGTGCCACCAGAGCGGGAGGGGTCAACAATGAGCAGTTCTTC; CDR3aa: CATRAGGVNNEQFF
j_gene: TRBJ2-1; abundance: NA; v_gene: TRBV5-1; d_gene: TRBD2; CDR3nt: TGCGCCAGCAGCTTGGTCGCTAGCGGGAACAATGAGCAGTTCTTC; CDR3aa: CASSLVASGNNEQFF
j_gene: TRBJ1-5; abundance: large; v_gene: TRBV5-4; d_gene: NA; CDR3nt: TGTGCCAGCAGCTTAACTCCCGATCAGCCCCAGCATTTT; CDR3aa: CASSLTPDQPQHF
j_gene: TRBJ2-1; abundance: NA; v_gene: TRBV5-6; d_gene: NA; CDR3nt: TGTGCCAGCAGCTTGGTGACCACTGATACTAAGAATGAGCAGTTCTTC; CDR3aa: CASSLVTTDTKNEQFF
j_gene: TRBJ1-5; abundance: NA; v_gene: TRBV6-6; d_gene: NA; CDR3nt: TGTGCCAGCAGTTCCGGGGGTACGAGCAATCAGCCCCAGCATTTT; CDR3aa: CASSSGGTSNQPQHF
j_gene: TRBJ1-1; abundance: few; v_gene: TRBV29-1; d_gene: NA; CDR3nt: TGCAGCACAACAGGGCCCCCGAACACTGAAGCTTTCTTT; CDR3aa: CSTTGPPNTEAFF
j_gene: TRBJ2-7; abundance: NA; v_gene: TRBV18; d_gene: NA; CDR3nt: TGTGCCAGCTCCCCGGGACTTTCCGACGAGCAGTACTTC; CDR3aa: CASSPGLSDEQYF
j_gene: TRBJ2-1; abundance: NA; v_gene: TRBV6-1; d_gene: TRBD1; CDR3nt: TGTGCCAGCAGTGAAGAGACAGGGGGCTACAATGAGCAGTTCTTC; CDR3aa: CASSEETGGYNEQFF
j_gene: TRBJ1-2; abundance: NA; v_gene: TRBV5-6; d_gene: NA; CDR3nt: TGTGCCAGCAGCTTGGGCCCCGGGACTAACTATGGCTACACCTTC; CDR3aa: CASSLGPGTNYGYTF
j_gene: TRBJ1-5; abundance: NA; v_gene: TRBV5-6; d_gene: NA; CDR3nt: TGTGCCAGCAGCTTGGGTCAGGGTGATAGCAATCAGCCCCAGCATTTT; CDR3aa: CASSLGQGDSNQPQHF
j_gene: TRBJ2-1; abundance: NA; v_gene: TRBV5-1; d_gene: NA; CDR3nt: TGCGCCAGCAAGTGGGAGTCCTACAATGAGCAGTTCTTC; CDR3aa: CASKWESYNEQFF
j_gene: TRBJ2-1; abundance: NA; v_gene: TRBV11-3; d_gene: TRBD1; CDR3nt: TGTGCCAGCAGTCCGACAGGGAGTGAGCAGTTCTTC; CDR3aa: CASSPTGSEQFF
j_gene: TRBJ2-2; abundance: NA; v_gene: TRBV2; d_gene: NA; CDR3nt: TGTGCCAGCACGGGGACCGGGGAGCTGTTTTTT; CDR3aa: CASTGTGELFF
j_gene: TRBJ2-3; abundance: once; v_gene: TRBV6-1; d_gene: TRBD2; CDR3nt: TGTGCCAGCAGTGAAGGACTAGCGGGACCCTCTAGCACAGATACGCAGTATTTT; CDR3aa: CASSEGLAGPSSTDTQYF